This TCR beta chain was captured in a study of blood T cells in healthy people across ages. Per the germline V gene, CDR1 is DFQATT and CDR2 is SNEGSKA (reference sequence). The length of the CDR3 is 17 residues. After removal of 0 bases from V and 5 bases from J, the junction contained 13 bases not matched to a gene. A note on this clonotype: Its target is unknown.

Findings of the study overall: Naive T cell percentage and TCR beta diversity correlated strongly. The fall in TCR beta diversity per million T cells was roughly linear with age. What prevented conclusive comparison of naive and antigen-experienced cells was that PBMCs were unsorted. Whereas aged donors had fewer naive CD4+ cells, long-lived donors had more of them and higher diversity.

Combining a sample-barcoded 5' primer with a J-beta primer mix, a second PCR ran for about 7 to 12 cycles. One entry per CDR3 protein results from TCRdb running MiXCR on the 5' RACE reads. The table lists about 1.8 million distinct CDR3 sequences, roughly 52% of them singletons. This sequence was found in a woman aged 40 to 50 in good health. Sequenced sample: blood. The chain links TRBV20-1 to TRBJ1-1; 9 bases match TRBD1. CDR3 residues: CSARDRLNTGGRTEAFF. CDR3 bases: TGCAGTGCTAGAGATCGCCTTAATACAGGGGGCAGAACTGAAGCTTTCTTT.